This T cell receptor (beta chain) was found in a study of patients and donors after allogeneic stem cell transplantation. This CDR3 has 15 amino acids. The germline CDR1 and CDR2 sequences are MDHEN and SYDVKM. V lost 6 bases and J 5 bases, leaving 19 bases between the germline ends. TCRdb itself ran the RT-PCR reads through MiXCR, one entry per CDR3 protein. The profile covers about a million distinct CDR3 sequences, with roughly 18% appearing a single time and 6% taken by the ten largest. This receptor was obtained from a human donor who was either an allogeneic HSCT recipient or a stem cell or donor lymphocyte infusion donor (not recorded which). It is not recorded whose cells these are; they may come from a transplant donor. The chain uses TRBV28 and TRBJ2-5, with D perhaps assigned TRBD1 or TRBD2 (7 bases each). Material for sequencing was blood, either unsorted or a sorted T cell fraction (not recorded which). The CDR3 protein is CASSLDREGGETQYF. The CDR3 DNA reads as TGTGCCAGCAGCCTCGACAGGGAGGGAGGCGAGACCCAGTACTTC.